The 8 T cell receptor beta chains given below trace back to one sample, sequenced in a study of shared clonotypes between healthy human individuals. Repertoires were generated with immunoSEQ multiplex PCR, while TCRdb's copy carries only in-frame clones and drops some. The sample holds some 2,000,000 clones, 85% to 95% seen once. Naive-designated CD8 cells lacked CD45RO, were positively enriched for CCR7, and omitted terminally differentiated effector memory CD45RA+ cells. Sequenced input: naive CD8+ T cells sorted from blood. Receptors were obtained from a man aged 18 to 29 in good health.

V gene TRBV30 combines with J gene TRBJ1-1; D possibly corresponds to TRBD1 (5 bases). CDR3 length equals 12 residues. Germline assignment: CDR1 GTSNPN and CDR2 SVGIG (reference sequence). The V end lost 4 bases, the J end lost 7 bases, and 13 bases lay between the germline ends. Here the CDR3 DNA reads TGTGCCTGGACTTTAGGGGAGGGTGAAGCTTTCTTT. It encodes CAWTLGEGEAFF.

This clone was picked up one time. This chain links TRBV29-1 with TRBJ1-2; D remains unclear. CDR3 size: 13 residues. The V end was cut by 3 bases, the J end by 1 base, with 9 bases between. Germline V gene lookup returns CDR1 SQVTM and CDR2 ANQGSEA. This CDR3 is CSVDRNNNYGYTF. The CDR3 coding sequence is TGCAGCGTTGACAGAAACAATAACTATGGCTACACCTTC. The full variable domain, in which reference TRBV29-1 and TRBJ1-2 provide the parts outside the CDR3, is SAVISQKPSRDICQRGTSLTIQCQVDSQVTMMFWYRQQPGQSLTLIATANQGSEATYESGFVIDKFPISRPNLTFSTLTVSNMSPEDSSIYLCSVDRNNNYGYTFGSGTRLTVV.

This chain connects TRBV9 to TRBJ2-1; 7 bases map to TRBD1. The CDR3 contains 17 residues. The germline V gene has CDR1 SGDLS and CDR2 YYNGEE. V trimming: 0 bases; J trimming: 8 bases; junction bases outside the gene matches: 14. The CDR3 sequence is CASSVEGVLDRDDEQFF. The CDR3 nucleotides are TGTGCCAGCAGCGTAGAAGGGGTCTTAGACAGGGACGATGAGCAGTTCTTC.

The chain employs TRBV5-6 and TRBJ2-2; a possible D gene is TRBD1 (5 bases). Trimming removed 0 bases at V and 5 bases at J, with 11 bases between. The V gene's germline CDR1 is SGHDT and CDR2 YYEEEE. The CDR3 contains 15 residues. The CDR3 DNA sequence: TGTGCCAGCAGCTTGGCCATGGCAGGGACCGGGGAGCTGTTTTTT. It specifies CASSLAMAGTGELFF.

This rearrangement joins TRBV30 to TRBJ2-7; 8 bases fit TRBD1. V shed 8 bases and J 5 bases; nucleotides not matched to a gene: 14. CDR1 GTSNPN and CDR2 SVGIG come from the germline V gene (reference sequence). This CDR3 is 14 amino acids long. CDR3 loop: CASSTWTGIHEQYF. The CDR3 DNA is TGTGCCAGCAGCACCTGGACAGGGATCCACGAGCAGTACTTC. Full variable domain (missing parts from reference TRBV30 and TRBJ2-7): SQTIHQWPATLVQPVGSPLSLECTVEGTSNPNLYWYRQAAGRGLQLLFYSVGIGQISSEVPQNLSASRPQDRQFILSSKKLLLSDSGFYLCASSTWTGIHEQYFGPGTRLTVT.

The chain joins TRBV28 to TRBJ2-7; D remains unclear. The V end was cut by 3 bases, the J end by 6 bases, with 9 bases between. The CDR3 spans 12 residues. The germline CDR1 and CDR2 sequences are MDHEN and SYDVKM. Written as DNA, the CDR3 is TGTGCCAGCAGTTTGGGGTTAGTCGAGCAGTACTTC. It specifies CASSLGLVEQYF.

The genes are TRBV30 and TRBJ2-5; 8 nucleotides agree with TRBD1. The CDR3 is 13 residues long. From germline, CDR1 is GTSNPN and CDR2 SVGIG (reference sequence). The junction had 2 bases not matched to a gene; V was cut back by 0 bases and J by 5 bases. CDR3 amino acids: CAWSVGTGETQYF. DNA of the CDR3: TGTGCCTGGAGTGTCGGGACAGGCGAGACCCAGTACTTC.

V and J are TRBV30 and TRBJ2-3; no definite D call. Trimming shortened V by 0 bases and J by 0 bases, and 7 bases separated the two germline ends. Looked up from germline, CDR1 is GTSNPN and CDR2 is SVGIG (reference sequence). There are 14 residues in the CDR3. CDR3 region: CAWSVLHSTDTQYF. DNA for the CDR3: TGTGCCTGGAGTGTCCTACATAGCACAGATACGCAGTATTTT. The full variable domain, completed using reference TRBV30 and TRBJ2-3, is SQTIHQWPATLVQPVGSPLSLECTVEGTSNPNLYWYRQAAGRGLQLLFYSVGIGQISSEVPQNLSASRPQDRQFILSSKKLLLSDSGFYLCAWSVLHSTDTQYFGPGTRLTVL.